The rows below give T cell receptor beta chains drawn from one sample of a study of CXCR3-negative and CXCR3-positive naive CD8 T cells. TCRdb reprocessed the 5' RACE reads and keeps a single row for each CDR3 protein, giving no DNA. This table holds roughly 80,000 distinct CDR3 sequences. Specimen: naive CXCR3+ CD8+ T cells from blood. The origin of the receptors is a human donor in good health. Some clones in this sample may be carry-over from other donors' samples. CDR3s include the opening cysteine and the closing phenylalanine or tryptophan. Each record gives: J gene, V gene, CDR3 protein.

>TRBJ2-1|TRBV30
CAWTGTLLNEQFF
>TRBJ2-7|TRBV29-1
CSVEVKGQIYYEQYF
>TRBJ2-2|TRBV28
CASSPLRGGHDGELFF
>TRBJ2-6|TRBV27
CASGNTGLRGANVLTF
>TRBJ2-1|TRBV6-2/TRBV6-3
CASSLSRDGSSYNEQFF
>TRBJ2-3|TRBV2
CASSEADGSFFDTQYF
>TRBJ2-3|TRBV5-1
CASSLALAGGTDTQYF
>TRBJ2-7|TRBV15
CATSVDRGSSYEQYF
>TRBJ1-1|TRBV4-3
CASSQEEWDTEAFF
>TRBJ1-1|TRBV5-1
CASSLRIRDSEAFF
>TRBJ2-7|TRBV4-3
CASSQEWTTIYEQYF
>TRBJ2-1|TRBV20-1
CSARSIAGDNNEQFF
>TRBJ2-3|TRBV27
CASSPTSGGRNTQYF
>TRBJ2-5|TRBV6-5
CASSYSPGTIQETQYF
>TRBJ2-1|TRBV23-1
CASSQSKTGKRGGEQFF
>TRBJ2-2|TRBV5-1
CASSLEGANTGELFF
>TRBJ1-1|TRBV10-3
CATWDSWTEAFF
>TRBJ2-7|TRBV11-3
CASSPTPLDEQYF
>TRBJ1-5|TRBV6-5
CASSYSSSSNQPQHF
>TRBJ2-1|TRBV2
CASTPAGGSYNEQFF
>TRBJ2-3|TRBV4-1
CASSQGGRYTDTQYF
>TRBJ1-1|TRBV30
CAWSPTAGEAFF
>TRBJ2-7|TRBV19
CASSIDGGDYEQYF
>TRBJ1-1|TRBV29-1
CSVEEVRLPTEAFF
>TRBJ2-1|TRBV27
CASSLADVYYNEQFF
>TRBJ1-6|TRBV25-1
CASSDPQGPNSPLHF
>TRBJ1-1|TRBV6-4
CASRKRTGLNTEAFF
>TRBJ2-6|TRBV12-3/TRBV12-4
CASTYRMDRYSGANVLTF
>TRBJ1-4|TRBV5-5
CASSLPGDERLFF
>TRBJ1-1|TRBV29-1
CSAPGQGSTEAFF
>TRBJ2-7|TRBV29-1
CRVEGKSSYEQYF
>TRBJ1-2|TRBV5-4
CASSFYGDRVDGYTF
>TRBJ2-1|TRBV7-9
CASTLGSGAEGYEQFF
>TRBJ2-1|TRBV9
CASSVDGVDGSYNEQFF
>TRBJ2-7|TRBV5-1
CASSSKTGTIVYEQYF
>TRBJ2-5|TRBV4-1
CASRQVSLAGGKETQYF
>TRBJ1-2|TRBV11-2
CASSLGREGYTF
>TRBJ1-1|TRBV28
CASSSPIPSTSETEAFF
>TRBJ2-2|TRBV30
CAWSGAGLRPGELFF
>TRBJ2-4|TRBV28
CASKPREGRYDKNIQYF
>TRBJ2-3|TRBV21-1
CASSKKGGADTQYF
>TRBJ2-1|TRBV10-3
CAISDQSGYNEQFF
>TRBJ2-5|TRBV29-1
CSVETFNGETQYF
>TRBJ1-1|TRBV20-1
CSLAGWGNTEAFF
>TRBJ2-5|TRBV5-1
CASSLSPGEGETQYF
>TRBJ1-2|TRBV4-1
CASSQDGVANYGYTF
>TRBJ2-2|TRBV20-1
CSARDKTQNTGELFF
>TRBJ2-7|TRBV18
CASSPVGTGGAWDRYF
>TRBJ2-1|TRBV30
CALSTLANEQFF
>TRBJ1-2|TRBV3-1
CASSQVWGTDINYGYTF
>TRBJ1-6|TRBV9
CASSVGRDRSSPLHF